These 24 T cell receptor beta chains were all obtained from the same sample, sequenced in a study of blood T cell repertoires in COVID-19. TCRdb's table, derived via immunoSEQ multiplex PCR, lists solely in-frame clones and lacks some. Among around 70,000 clones listed, 60% to 85% were seen once. Sequenced sample: peripheral blood. The receptors were sampled from a human donor in a cohort sampled during active COVID-19.

The chain joins TRBV19 to TRBJ2-1; 7 nucleotides line up with TRBD2. Germline CDR1 and CDR2: LNHDA and SQIVND (reference sequence). V was pared by 4 bases and J by 3 bases, with 9 bases of the junction left unmatched. CDR3 length: 16 residues. The CDR3 protein is CASSTLAGRDYNEQFF. The DNA for the CDR3 is TGTGCCAGTAGTACTTTGGCGGGGAGGGACTACAATGAGCAGTTCTTC.

The CDR3 sequence is CATSRSRGPSEQYF. The CDR3 DNA reads TGTGCCACCAGCAGATCCAGGGGGCCGAGCGAGCAGTACTTC. The V call is TRBV15, the J call TRBJ2-7; 8 bases align to TRBD1. Trimming took 2 bases from V and 6 from J; bases not matched to a gene: 6. Germline V CDR1 and CDR2: LNHNV, YYDKDF (reference sequence). This CDR3 region has 14 residues.

The V gene is TRBV12-1, the J gene TRBJ2-1; TRBD1, the table's D call, lacks a check against the DNA. TRBV12-1 is marked as a pseudogene. The CDR3 has 18 residues. The CDR3 region has the DNA TGTGCCAGCAGGCCCGGATCAACCATAACTAAGACAGGCATGGACGGGTTCTTC. Amino acids: CASRPGSTITKTGMDGFF.

The chain combines TRBV5-6 with TRBJ1-2; 7 bases fit TRBD1. The germline CDR1 and CDR2 sequences are SGHDT and YYEEEE. The junction had 3 bases not matched to a gene; V was cut back by 7 bases and J by 6 bases. This CDR3 is built from 11 residues. CDR3 nucleotide sequence: TGTGCCAGCGGACAGGCAGATGGCTACACCTTC. Amino acid sequence: CASGQADGYTF.

The J gene is TRBJ2-7, the V gene TRBV3-1 (or the pseudogene TRBV3-2); TRBD1 matches at 9 bases. CDR3 length equals 16 residues. Germline loops: CDR1 LGHDT, CDR2 YNNKEL (reference sequence). V shed 0 bases, J shed 4 bases, and the junction held 7 bases outside the gene matches. The CDR3 DNA reads as TGTGCCAGCAGCCAAGATCTGGGGACAGGGTTATACGAGCAGTACTTC. It codes for CASSQDLGTGLYEQYF.

The chain links TRBV13 to TRBJ2-7; D possibly corresponds to TRBD2 (5 bases). Trimming took off 1 base at V and 6 bases at J, with 13 bases between the two ends. CDR3 length equals 14 residues. CDR1 and CDR2 from the germline V gene are PRHDT and FYEKMQ (reference sequence). CDR3 bases: TGTGCCAGCAGCTTAGACACGGGTGCGGGCGAGCAGTACTTC. Protein sequence: CASSLDTGAGEQYF.

This sequence joins TRBV14 and TRBJ2-2; a weak D match, TRBD2 (5 bases). V gave up 4 bases and J gave up 4 bases, with 10 bases separating them. The CDR3 is 14 residues long. Germline V CDR1 and CDR2: SGHDN, FVKESK. This chain's CDR3 is CASSRMAGTGELFF. The DNA of the CDR3 is TGTGCCAGCAGCCGTATGGCGGGCACCGGGGAGCTGTTTTTT.

The chain couples TRBV11-2 to TRBJ2-1; 10 bases align to TRBD2. Trimming at V came to 7 bases and at J to 6 bases, leaving 9 bases not matched to a gene. This CDR3 has 15 residues. Germline V CDR1 and CDR2: SGHAT, FQNNGV. The CDR3 DNA reads as TGTGCCAGCACCCCAACTAGCGGGAATTTCAATGAGCAGTTCTTC. It yields the protein CASTPTSGNFNEQFF.

This chain connects TRBV3-1 (or the pseudogene TRBV3-2) to TRBJ2-1; 9 bases map to TRBD1. The trim removed 4 bases at V and 6 bases at J, leaving 1 base unmatched. Germline-derived CDR1 and CDR2 are LGHDT and YNNKEL (reference sequence). This CDR3 contains 13 residues. The CDR3 DNA follows: TGTGCCAGCAGCCGGACAGGGGCCAATGAGCAGTTCTTC. It yields the protein CASSRTGANEQFF.

The chain uses TRBV3-1 (or the pseudogene TRBV3-2) and TRBJ2-3; D may be TRBD2 (5 bases). There are 16 residues in the CDR3. V lost 1 base and J 1 base, leaving 12 bases between the germline ends. Germline loops: CDR1 LGHDT, CDR2 YNNKEL (reference sequence). CDR3 DNA sequence: TGTGCCAGCAGCCAAGGCCGACTGAGGGGCACAGATACGCAGTATTTT. Its translation is CASSQGRLRGTDTQYF.

This clone has only one observation. The V gene is TRBV4-1, the J gene TRBJ1-2, with D perhaps TRBD1 (5 bases). Per the germline V gene, CDR1 is MGHRA and CDR2 is YSYEKL. This CDR3 is 14 amino acids long. Trimming left V 0 bases short and J 5 bases short, with 10 bases between. The CDR3 loop is CASSQEGGEYGYTF. In nucleotides, the CDR3 is TGCGCCAGCAGCCAAGAGGGGGGGGAGTATGGCTACACCTTC.

The V call is TRBV7-8, the J call TRBJ2-7; possible D gene TRBD2, 6 bases. V was cut by 3 bases and J by 0 bases, with 9 bases left in between. The germline CDR1 and CDR2 sequences are SGHVS and FQNEAQ. The CDR3 is made up of 14 amino acids. This chain's CDR3 is CASSFGTRSYEQYF. CDR3 bases: TGTGCCAGCAGCTTTGGGACTCGCTCCTACGAGCAGTACTTC.

This clone was picked up a small number of times. The V and J genes are TRBV5-1 and TRBJ1-1, with D perhaps matching TRBD1 (6 bases). V lost 1 base and J lost 4, with 8 bases in between. The CDR3 is made up of 13 amino acids. Looked up from germline, CDR1 is SGHRS and CDR2 is YFSETQ. The CDR3 sequence: CASSLTGSTEAFF. The CDR3 region has the DNA TGCGCCAGCAGCTTGACAGGGTCCACTGAAGCTTTCTTT.

The V gene is TRBV6-2 or TRBV6-3, the J gene TRBJ2-3; 8 nucleotides align to TRBD1. The V gene end was trimmed by 4 bases and the J gene end by 0 bases; junction bases not matched to a gene: 3. Germline CDR1 MNHEY, CDR2 SVGEGT. This CDR3 has 15 residues. CDR3: CASSWTGFSTDTQYF. CDR3 DNA: TGTGCCAGCAGTTGGACAGGGTTTAGCACAGATACGCAGTATTTT.

The rearrangement links TRBV28 to TRBJ1-1; tentative D call: TRBD1 (5 bases). V lost 9 bases and J lost 5, with 19 bases in between. Germline V lookup: CDR1 MDHEN, CDR2 SYDVKM. The CDR3 has 14 residues. The CDR3 nucleotides are TGTGCCAGTCACTCTAGGGGTGAAGCTACTGAAGCTTTCTTT. The encoded protein is CASHSRGEATEAFF.

V gene TRBV7-2 combines with J gene TRBJ2-7; TRBD2 is a possible D gene (6 bases). The V gene's germline CDR1 is SGHTA and CDR2 FQGNSA. With 7 bases removed from V and 1 base from J, the gap between germline ends came to 20 bases. This CDR3 contains 16 residues. CDR3 protein: CASTQGVGGGSYEQYF. CDR3 DNA: TGTGCCAGCACACAAGGCGTGGGGGGAGGTTCCTACGAGCAGTACTTC.

In this sample, this clone turned up once. Other nucleotide sequences in the sample specify the same CDR3. The chain couples TRBV7-9 to TRBJ2-1, with D hard to call. This CDR3 region has 14 residues. V gave up 2 bases and J gave up 0 bases, with 5 bases separating them. Germline CDR1 reads SEHNR; CDR2 reads FQNEAQ (reference sequence). Here the CDR3 reads CASSLSSSYNEQFF. In DNA form, the CDR3 reads TGTGCCAGCAGCTTATCGAGCTCCTACAATGAGCAGTTCTTC.

The CDR3 is CASSLPGQTRTDTQYF. The CDR3 coding sequence is TGCGCCAGCAGCTTACCGGGACAAACACGCACAGATACGCAGTATTTT. This rearrangement joins TRBV5-1 to TRBJ2-3; TRBD1 might be the D (6 bases). The length of the CDR3 is 16 residues. The V end was cut by 2 bases, the J end by 1 base, with 14 bases between. CDR1 is SGHRS and CDR2 is YFSETQ in the germline V gene.

V and J are TRBV5-4 and TRBJ2-2; D may be TRBD1 (5 bases). V dropped 2 bases and J dropped 7 bases, with 9 bases sitting between them. The CDR3 runs 13 residues. CDR1 is SGHNT and CDR2 is YYREEE in the germline V gene (reference sequence). DNA for the CDR3: TGTGCCAGCAGCTTTCAGGGTTACGGGGAGCTGTTTTTT. This sequence encodes CASSFQGYGELFF.

This clone has more than one count but fewer than ten. This chain uses TRBV4-2 with TRBJ2-7, with 10 bases lining up with TRBD1. There are 16 residues in the CDR3. V shed 2 bases, J shed 3 bases, and the junction held 7 bases outside the gene matches. The V gene's germline CDR1 is LGHNA and CDR2 YNFKEQ. The CDR3 DNA is TGTGCCAGCAGCCAACCCCCGGGACAGGGGAACTACGAGCAGTACTTC. Translation gives CASSQPPGQGNYEQYF.

The chain couples TRBV2 to TRBJ2-7; TRBD1 is a possible D gene (6 bases). The CDR3 loop spans 14 amino acids. The germline V and J ends were trimmed by 11 bases and 6 bases, with 23 bases remaining between them. Germline-derived CDR1 and CDR2 are SNHLY and FYNNEI. The CDR3 sequence is CAGGQGPSASEQYF. Written as DNA, the CDR3 is TGTGCCGGGGGTCAGGGGCCCTCCGCGAGCGAGCAGTACTTC.

This clone was recorded a few times. The V call is TRBV7-2, the J call TRBJ1-2; D remains unclear. Germline V CDR1 and CDR2: SGHTA, FQGNSA. The V end was cut by 0 bases, the J end by 0 bases, with 8 bases between. This CDR3 contains 15 residues. CDR3 loop: CASSLAGRSNYGYTF. The CDR3 bases are TGTGCCAGCAGCTTAGCGGGCAGGTCTAACTATGGCTACACCTTC.

The genes are TRBV19 and TRBJ1-5, with D hard to call. The CDR3 runs 15 residues. V lost 9 bases to trimming and J lost 2 bases, with 17 bases between them. The germline gives CDR1 LNHDA, CDR2 SQIVND (reference sequence). The DNA of the CDR3 is TGTGCCAGCAGCCGGTCGGGGAAGGGCAATCAGCCCCAGCATTTT. Encoded protein: CASSRSGKGNQPQHF.

This clone appeared a few times. The rearrangement links TRBV28 to TRBJ2-5, with 12 bases fitting TRBD2. The germline gives CDR1 MDHEN, CDR2 SYDVKM. The junction had 1 base not matched to a gene; V was cut back by 6 bases and J by 2 bases. The CDR3 contains 14 residues. The CDR3 reads CASRGTSGQETQYF. CDR3 nucleotides: TGTGCCAGCAGGGGGACTAGCGGGCAAGAGACCCAGTACTTC.